A selection of T cell receptor beta chains follows, all from one sample in a study of shared clonotypes between healthy human individuals. This table comes from immunoSEQ multiplex PCR, and its TCRdb copy is limited to in-frame clones, with some not included. This sample has 2 million to 2.5 million clones, with roughly 91% found just once. Sequencing input: naive CD8+ T cells from PBMCs. The receptors here all came from a man between 18 and 35 years old in good health. Some clones in this sample may be carry-over from other donors' samples. CDR3s include the opening cysteine and the closing phenylalanine or tryptophan. Clone size is not always given. Where it is, it says once, few, many or a class for expanded clones.

j_call,clone_size,v_call,cdr3_aa
TRBJ1-5,few,TRBV2,CASTFEGTVNQPQHF
TRBJ2-5,.,TRBV9,CASGQGPESIGETQYF
TRBJ1-1,.,TRBV7-6,CASSPHPRDRGRLDTEAFF
TRBJ2-7,.,TRBV10-2,CASSGGLAGDVYEQYF
TRBJ2-1,.,TRBV27,CASSLSGTSYNEQFF
TRBJ2-7,.,TRBV28,CASTTFGGGYEQYF
TRBJ2-2,.,TRBV27,CASSLSGRSNTGELFF
TRBJ2-2,.,TRBV5-6,CASSAEFSGNTGELFF
TRBJ1-4,.,TRBV7-6,CASSADRRNNEKLFF
TRBJ1-1,once,TRBV13,CASSLGGQGSEAFF
TRBJ2-7,once,TRBV6-5,CASSISQGLEQYF
TRBJ2-7,.,TRBV12-5,CASGLLTEHPDPYEQYF
TRBJ2-1,.,TRBV4-3,CASSQAWREGSYNEQFF
TRBJ2-7,.,TRBV6-5,CASSYSRDRGGYEQYF
TRBJ2-1,.,TRBV29-1,CSVAGERQGTLAGGPLYNEQFF
TRBJ1-1,few,TRBV4-3,CASSQDSVERAVVTEAFF
TRBJ2-2,.,TRBV12-2,CASRLGPTGELFF
TRBJ1-5,.,TRBV5-6,CASSFYVRGGNQPQHF
TRBJ2-2,.,TRBV28,CASSFIGQNTGELFF
TRBJ1-5,.,TRBV4-1,CASSQMVAGYSNQPQHF
TRBJ1-1,once,TRBV5-1,CASSFDLTRGEAFF
TRBJ2-7,.,TRBV29-1,CSVVSTVTYEQYF
TRBJ1-2,.,TRBV9,CASSVGPHKGASYTF
TRBJ2-7,.,TRBV5-1,CASSPRQASSYEQYF
TRBJ2-1,.,TRBV19,CASSQTSGSYNEQFF
TRBJ2-1,.,TRBV18,CASSPPGLAGVASYNEQFF
TRBJ1-2,.,TRBV9,CASSVGPGASGYTF
TRBJ2-1,.,TRBV15,CATRLDHEQFF
TRBJ2-3,.,TRBV27,CASSPTLDTQYF
TRBJ2-7,.,TRBV10-2,CASRRESAYEQYF
TRBJ2-5,.,TRBV6-6,CASSSIAELRSETQYF
TRBJ1-2,.,TRBV27,CASSLSATGNYGYTF
TRBJ2-1,.,TRBV28,CASSQVPYNEQFF
TRBJ1-3,.,TRBV19,CASSIAPTGNTIYF
TRBJ2-2,.,TRBV15,CATSNGSPGLFF
TRBJ1-1,.,TRBV11-2,CASSLDRRLQTEAFF